This passage covers 5 T cell receptor beta chains from one sample sequenced in a study of T cells in Graves' hyperthyroidism and ophthalmopathy. Regions amplified from RNA transcripts were the TCR beta CDR3 regions. Researchers ran a first-round RT-PCR on the TCR CDR3 using the HTBI primer set. TCRdb re-called the multiplex PCR reads with MiXCR, one entry per CDR3 protein. The sample has approximately 210,000 distinct CDR3 sequences, 15% to 20% seen once. Sequences were obtained from blood. All receptors come from a man aged 50 or older with Graves' hyperthyroidism.

This clonotype was observed at least ten times. The CDR3 nucleotides read TGCGCCAGCAGCCTTGAAGGACAGGGGGCCACTGAAGCTTTCTTT. Translation: CASSLEGQGATEAFF. This chain joins TRBV5-1 and TRBJ1-1, with 11 bases fitting TRBD1. With V trimmed by 4 bases and J by 4 bases, 6 bases remained unmatched. Germline lookup yields CDR1 SGHRS and CDR2 YFSETQ. The CDR3 covers 15 residues.

The J gene is TRBJ2-1, the V gene TRBV14, with 9 positions matching TRBD2. The germline V gene encodes CDR1 SGHDN and CDR2 FVKESK. V shed 0 bases and J 9 bases; nucleotides not matched to a gene: 9. The CDR3 sequence is 16 residues long. This chain's CDR3 is CASSQDRGTSFSEQFF. The CDR3 DNA sequence: TGTGCCAGCAGCCAAGATCGGGGGACTAGCTTTTCTGAGCAGTTCTTC.

The chain carries TRBV9 and TRBJ1-2; no reliable D call. The V gene's germline CDR1 is SGDLS and CDR2 YYNGEE. Trimming shortened V by 0 bases and J by 3 bases, and 6 bases separated the two germline ends. The CDR3 spans 13 residues. The DNA for the CDR3 is TGTGCCAGCAGCGTAGCGGAGGACTATGGCTACACCTTC. Its protein is CASSVAEDYGYTF.

V and J are TRBV27 and TRBJ2-2; D unclear. V dropped 9 bases and J dropped 5 bases, with 16 bases sitting between them. Germline V gene data show CDR1 as MNHEY and CDR2 as SMNVEV (reference sequence). The CDR3 is 14 amino acids. CDR3 region: CASAVRRGTGELFF. In DNA, the CDR3 is TGTGCCAGTGCGGTCCGGAGAGGAACCGGGGAGCTGTTTTTT.

The chain links TRBV5-1 to TRBJ2-1; D may be TRBD1 or TRBD2 (5 bases each). From germline, CDR1 is SGHRS and CDR2 YFSETQ. The CDR3 runs 16 residues. Trimming took off 3 bases at V and 4 bases at J, with 17 bases between the two ends. CDR3 bases: TGCGCCAGCAGCTCGGGGACCAGTAGCCGGTACAATGAGCAGTTCTTC. Amino acid sequence: CASSSGTSSRYNEQFF.